This paragraph reports one T cell receptor (beta chain). What it recognizes is unknown. These data originate in a study of OX40 agonist ivuxolimab in advanced cancers. Study details: Dose-escalation patients suffered from hepatocellular carcinoma, melanoma, renal cell or head and neck cancer. Study results and caveats: At 0.1-3.0 mg/kg, partial responders had clonal expansion among the lowest observed. Dose levels from 0.1 to 3.0 mg/kg saw CD4+ and CD8+ blood T cells expand clonally by week 6.

Profiling relied on immunoSEQ multiplex PCR, and the TCRdb table lists in-frame clones only, not all of them. The sample lists about 66,000 clones; 86% were seen once. The V gene end was trimmed by 2 bases and the J gene end by 1 base; junction bases not matched to a gene: 2. Germline CDR1 reads MDHEN; CDR2 reads SYDVKM. CDR3 length: 14 residues. The receptor was derived from an adult with an advanced solid tumor such as melanoma, head and neck, liver or kidney cancer. The sample was CD4+ or CD8+ T cells sorted from blood, taken in a trial of the OX40 agonist ivuxolimab. V is TRBV28 and J is TRBJ2-7; 7 bases agree with TRBD1. CDR3 protein: CASSLEGQSYEQYF. The CDR3 DNA follows: TGTGCCAGCAGTTTAGAGGGACAGTCCTACGAGCAGTACTTC.